These T cell receptor beta chains were read from a single sample in a study of T cell changes during pregnancy in multiple sclerosis. Libraries were prepared by immunoSEQ multiplex PCR; TCRdb keeps only in-frame clonotypes and omits some of them. The data hold about 41,000 clones, with 90% to 95% observed a single time. This material consisted of CD8+ T cells from peripheral blood mononuclear cells, taken in the third trimester of pregnancy. The origin of the receptors is a female donor with multiple sclerosis, enrolled in a pregnancy study. Each CDR3 is given with its conserved first and last residue. The order of the fields is clone size, J gene, V gene, CDR3 protein. Part of the rows lack a size; the others show once, few, many or a class for expanded clones.

clone_size: -; j_call: TRBJ1-1; v_call: TRBV19; cdr3_aa: CASSSSGFGVNTEAFF
clone_size: -; j_call: TRBJ1-6; v_call: TRBV4-1; cdr3_aa: CASSQDLRVHSYNSPLHF
clone_size: -; j_call: TRBJ2-1; v_call: TRBV25-1; cdr3_aa: CASSGGPGVEQFF
clone_size: -; j_call: TRBJ2-2; v_call: TRBV28; cdr3_aa: CASSSLTELDAGELFF
clone_size: -; j_call: TRBJ1-4; v_call: TRBV4-3; cdr3_aa: CASSRISGGNEKLFF
clone_size: -; j_call: TRBJ2-7; v_call: TRBV10-3; cdr3_aa: CATCSGTSGSPAYEQYF
clone_size: -; j_call: TRBJ1-1; v_call: TRBV25-1; cdr3_aa: CASSEQGVLEAFF
clone_size: -; j_call: TRBJ1-2; v_call: TRBV6-4; cdr3_aa: CASSDQGQGDTF
clone_size: -; j_call: TRBJ2-1; v_call: TRBV9; cdr3_aa: CASSPRGSGSSYNEQFF
clone_size: -; j_call: TRBJ2-7; v_call: TRBV21-1; cdr3_aa: CASSVQLSPYF
clone_size: -; j_call: TRBJ2-7; v_call: TRBV6-5; cdr3_aa: CASSLGQGTSYEQYF
clone_size: -; j_call: TRBJ2-2; v_call: TRBV4-1; cdr3_aa: CASSLTRGRELFF
clone_size: once; j_call: TRBJ1-1; v_call: TRBV9; cdr3_aa: CASSVEGEGVNTEAFF
clone_size: -; j_call: TRBJ1-5; v_call: TRBV27; cdr3_aa: CASSLTGGNQPQHF
clone_size: -; j_call: TRBJ2-7; v_call: TRBV11-2; cdr3_aa: CASSLDPRYSSYEQYF
clone_size: -; j_call: TRBJ2-5; v_call: TRBV2; cdr3_aa: CASSEAGLAGKYQETQYF
clone_size: -; j_call: TRBJ2-7; v_call: TRBV16; cdr3_aa: CASSQLWRYEQYF
clone_size: -; j_call: TRBJ2-7; v_call: TRBV7-9; cdr3_aa: CASSFVGGGQSTYEQYF
clone_size: -; j_call: TRBJ1-2; v_call: TRBV9; cdr3_aa: CASSVSGDRASWGYTF
clone_size: once; j_call: TRBJ1-1; v_call: TRBV19; cdr3_aa: CASTLGQGNTEAFF
clone_size: -; j_call: TRBJ2-7; v_call: TRBV27; cdr3_aa: CASSLGGGTYEQYF
clone_size: few; j_call: TRBJ2-3; v_call: TRBV6-4; cdr3_aa: CASSGTGGTDTQYF
clone_size: -; j_call: TRBJ1-2; v_call: TRBV7-6; cdr3_aa: CASSLAETGEGYTF
clone_size: once; j_call: TRBJ2-7; v_call: TRBV13; cdr3_aa: CASSYLGQGSPLEQYF
clone_size: -; j_call: TRBJ2-5; v_call: TRBV15; cdr3_aa: CATSREARTGGLETQYF
clone_size: many; j_call: TRBJ1-6; v_call: TRBV7-9; cdr3_aa: CASSLLGGGDSPLHF
clone_size: -; j_call: TRBJ2-3; v_call: TRBV5-6; cdr3_aa: CASSQRLADSTDTQYF
clone_size: -; j_call: TRBJ1-1; v_call: TRBV28; cdr3_aa: CASSGPLGQRLNTEAFF
clone_size: -; j_call: TRBJ1-5; v_call: TRBV6-5; cdr3_aa: CASRPTDGSAQPQHF
clone_size: -; j_call: TRBJ2-5; v_call: TRBV2; cdr3_aa: CASSERAGAPQETQYF
clone_size: -; j_call: TRBJ2-3; v_call: TRBV2; cdr3_aa: CADKLAGGSDTQYF
clone_size: -; j_call: TRBJ1-1; v_call: TRBV13; cdr3_aa: CASSSSRTGGASTEAFF
clone_size: -; j_call: TRBJ2-1; v_call: TRBV2; cdr3_aa: CASSHGQNNEQFF
clone_size: -; j_call: TRBJ1-5; v_call: TRBV6-1; cdr3_aa: CASSEAGGERGNQPQHF
clone_size: -; j_call: TRBJ1-5; v_call: TRBV7-9; cdr3_aa: CASSGPGQPQHF
clone_size: -; j_call: TRBJ2-3; v_call: TRBV7-3; cdr3_aa: CASSSTGADTQYF
clone_size: once; j_call: TRBJ1-5; v_call: TRBV6-5; cdr3_aa: CASGVDRGLQPQHF
clone_size: -; j_call: TRBJ2-1; v_call: TRBV7-3; cdr3_aa: CASAGGGSSYNEQFF
clone_size: -; j_call: TRBJ1-4; v_call: TRBV9; cdr3_aa: CASSVEGGDEKLFF
clone_size: once; j_call: TRBJ1-5; v_call: TRBV28; cdr3_aa: CASDPRDRDNQPQHF
clone_size: -; j_call: TRBJ2-1; v_call: TRBV6-5; cdr3_aa: CASSYSQGEQFF
clone_size: -; j_call: TRBJ2-5; v_call: TRBV11-2; cdr3_aa: CASSFHDRLGETQYF
clone_size: -; j_call: TRBJ2-7; v_call: TRBV6-5; cdr3_aa: CASSYSTGDEQYF
clone_size: -; j_call: TRBJ2-1; v_call: TRBV15; cdr3_aa: CATSGTGGTSGKIYNEQFF
clone_size: -; j_call: TRBJ1-1; v_call: TRBV19; cdr3_aa: CASSDSLNTEAFF
clone_size: -; j_call: TRBJ2-5; v_call: TRBV11-1; cdr3_aa: CASSLAAAVYQETQYF
clone_size: -; j_call: TRBJ2-7; v_call: TRBV5-6; cdr3_aa: CASSLLSDYEQYF
clone_size: -; j_call: TRBJ2-1; v_call: TRBV5-6; cdr3_aa: CASSLQVSEQFF
clone_size: -; j_call: TRBJ2-1; v_call: TRBV27; cdr3_aa: CASSPGTSGRNEQFF
clone_size: -; j_call: TRBJ2-7; v_call: TRBV27; cdr3_aa: CASSLSGGLSYEQYF
clone_size: -; j_call: TRBJ2-7; v_call: TRBV2; cdr3_aa: CASSEHTGLAGEEQYF
clone_size: -; j_call: TRBJ2-1; v_call: TRBV7-9; cdr3_aa: CASSSSIPPLYNEQFF
clone_size: -; j_call: TRBJ1-2; v_call: TRBV27; cdr3_aa: CASSLLGNYGYTF
clone_size: -; j_call: TRBJ1-6; v_call: TRBV15; cdr3_aa: CATSSPGQQASYNSPLHF
clone_size: -; j_call: TRBJ2-3; v_call: TRBV9; cdr3_aa: CASSLRQGRTDTQYF